The 26 T cell receptor beta chains listed next were all sequenced from one sample in a study of shared clonotypes between healthy human individuals. TCRdb's table, derived via immunoSEQ multiplex PCR, lists solely in-frame clones and lacks some. Here the sample spans about 2.4 million clones, roughly 93% being singletons. What was sequenced was naive CD4+ T cells from PBMCs. Subset specified: CD45RA+ positively selected. The receptors derive from a man aged 18 to 29 in good health. Some clones in this sample may be carry-over from other donors' samples.

The rearrangement links TRBV11-1 to TRBJ2-7; perhaps TRBD1 as D (6 bases). The V and J ends lost 4 bases and 1 base respectively, with 14 bases between them. This CDR3 contains 15 residues. Germline assignment: CDR1 SGHAT and CDR2 FQDESV (reference sequence). CDR3: CASSSPHRASYEQYF. The DNA of the CDR3 is TGTGCCAGCAGCTCACCCCACAGGGCATCCTACGAGCAGTACTTC. The full variable domain, its missing parts supplied by reference TRBV11-1 and TRBJ2-7, is EAEVAQSPRYKITEKSQAVAFWCDPISGHATLYWYRQILGQGPELLVQFQDESVVDDSQLPKDRFSAERLKGVDSTLKIQPAELGDSAMYLCASSSPHRASYEQYFGPGTRLTVT.

This clone was seen once. The chain is built from TRBV28 and TRBJ1-5; 9 bases line up with TRBD1. Germline V gene lookup returns CDR1 MDHEN and CDR2 SYDVKM. With 5 bases clipped from V and 5 bases from J, the junction kept 10 bases outside the gene matches. The CDR3 is 16 amino acids. CDR3 in DNA: TGTGCCAGCAGTGCTCCCGGGACAGGGACTGATCAGCCCCAGCATTTT. Translated: CASSAPGTGTDQPQHF.

V gene TRBV4-2 combines with J gene TRBJ2-5, with D possibly being TRBD1 or TRBD2 (5 bases each). Germline-derived CDR1 and CDR2 are LGHNA and YNFKEQ. This CDR3 is built from 17 residues. Trimming removed 4 bases from V and 4 bases from J, with 22 bases in between. In DNA form, the CDR3 reads TGTGCCAGCAGCCTCAGGAAGGGAGAGGGGTCAGCAGAGACCCAGTACTTC. Residues: CASSLRKGEGSAETQYF.

The CDR3, as DNA: TGTGCCAGCAGCCGAGGACACGAGACCTCTCAAGAGACCCAGTACTTC. Its translation is CASSRGHETSQETQYF. The chain uses TRBV11-3 and TRBJ2-5, with a weak D call TRBD1 (5 bases). V was pared by 5 bases and J by 2 bases, with 18 bases between. CDR1 SGHNT and CDR2 YENEEA come from the germline V gene. The CDR3 is made up of 16 amino acids.

This clone has just a few counts. The chain couples TRBV10-3 to TRBJ2-7; D might be TRBD1 (6 bases). The CDR3 spans 14 residues. From germline, CDR1 is ENHRY and CDR2 SYGVKD. Trimming shortened V by 2 bases and J by 2 bases, and 10 bases separated the two germline ends. CDR3 DNA sequence: TGTGCCATCAGTGAGACAGGGCCAGCCTACGAGCAGTACTTC. This encodes CAISETGPAYEQYF.

The chain joins TRBV4-2 to TRBJ2-3; weak D call: TRBD2 (5 bases). The CDR3 extends over 15 amino acids. The V and J ends lost 0 bases and 1 base respectively, with 8 bases between them. Germline lookup yields CDR1 LGHNA and CDR2 YNFKEQ. As DNA, the CDR3 is TGTGCCAGCAGCCAAGATCGGCGGGGCACAGATACGCAGTATTTT. Encoded protein: CASSQDRRGTDTQYF.

With respect to this clone: At the DNA level, this CDR3 is encoded by other sequences in the same sample as well. This chain joins TRBV5-4 and TRBJ2-1, with 11 bases lining up with TRBD2. The CDR3 consists of 15 residues. V shed 0 bases, J shed 6 bases, and the junction held 2 bases outside the gene matches. The germline V gene encodes CDR1 SGHNT and CDR2 YYREEE (reference sequence). This CDR3 reads CASSLGTSGSNEQFF. In DNA, the CDR3 is TGTGCCAGCAGCTTGGGCACTAGCGGGAGCAATGAGCAGTTCTTC.

CDR3: CASSTGAVPHEQFF. The CDR3 DNA reads as TGTGCCAGCAGCACGGGAGCAGTTCCTCATGAGCAGTTCTTC. The chain uses TRBV5-4 and TRBJ2-1; D perhaps matches TRBD2 (6 bases). V was trimmed by 4 bases and J by 8 bases, leaving 16 bases between them. Germline values: CDR1 SGHNT, CDR2 YYREEE (reference sequence). The CDR3 runs 14 residues.

The chain has TRBV27 and TRBJ2-5, with D maybe TRBD1 (6 bases). From germline, CDR1 is MNHEY and CDR2 SMNVEV (reference sequence). There are 14 residues in the CDR3. V lost 4 bases and J 5 bases, leaving 14 bases between the germline ends. Here the CDR3 DNA reads TGTGCCAGCAGTTCAATAGACAGGAGGGAGACCCAGTACTTC. Translation gives CASSSIDRRETQYF.

This clone was observed once. V gene TRBV10-3 combines with J gene TRBJ2-3; D unresolved. The germline V gene has CDR1 ENHRY and CDR2 SYGVKD. CDR3 length: 12 residues. Deletions cut 0 bases from V and 5 bases from J, with 3 bases between. CDR3 sequence reads: CAISESVDTQYF. CDR3 nucleotide sequence: TGTGCCATCAGTGAGTCAGTAGATACGCAGTATTTT.

This clone was detected only once. V and J are TRBV18 and TRBJ2-1, with 10 bases that match TRBD2. CDR1 is KGHSH, CDR2 LQKENI, per germline. V lost 10 bases and J lost 1; bases outside the gene matches: 13. The CDR3 extends over 17 amino acids. CDR3 sequence (DNA): TGTGCCACCACCAGCGGGAGGGCCTTAGGGTCCTACAATGAGCAGTTCTTC. Its translation is CATTSGRALGSYNEQFF.

As concerns this clone: The same CDR3 arises from other DNA sequences in this sample as well. The V and J genes are TRBV6-5 and TRBJ2-3; D not certain. There are 14 residues in the CDR3. Germline lookup yields CDR1 MNHEY and CDR2 SVGAGI. Trimming left V 0 bases short and J 6 bases short, with 10 bases between. CDR3 DNA sequence: TGTGCCAGCAGTTACTCCCGACTCGCGGATACGCAGTATTTT. Protein sequence: CASSYSRLADTQYF.

This clone was detected once. The sample carries other DNA sequences with the same CDR3. The chain recombines TRBV11-2 with TRBJ1-4; no clear D gene. Germline CDR1 is SGHAT and CDR2 is FQNNGV. The germline V and J ends were trimmed by 5 bases and 4 bases, with 2 bases remaining between them. The CDR3 has 11 residues. The CDR3 sequence: CASSLNEKLFF. CDR3 DNA sequence: TGTGCCAGCAGCCTTAATGAAAAACTGTTTTTT.

The CDR3 DNA sequence: TGTGCCAGCAAGCCGTCCGCCTACAATGAGCAGTTCTTC. This codes for CASKPSAYNEQFF. V is TRBV18 and J is TRBJ2-1; D is ambiguous. CDR1 KGHSH and CDR2 LQKENI come from the germline V gene. This CDR3 is built from 13 residues. Trimming took 8 bases from V and 2 from J, leaving 10 bases between them.

Of note for this clone: Other DNA sequences in this sample translate to the same CDR3. The gene calls are TRBV4-1 and TRBJ1-5; D gene ambiguous. CDR1 and CDR2 (germline): MGHRA, YSYEKL. The CDR3 spans 12 residues. Deletions cut 1 base from V and 4 bases from J, with 2 bases between. The CDR3 region is CASSQGNQPQHF. CDR3 DNA sequence: TGCGCCAGCAGCCAAGGAAATCAGCCCCAGCATTTT.

The chain carries TRBV30 and TRBJ2-7, with TRBD2 identical over 9 bases. The CDR3 is made up of 16 amino acids. Losses at the gene ends were 2 bases for V and 5 bases for J; bases not matched to a gene: 13. Germline CDR1 reads GTSNPN; CDR2 reads SVGIG (reference sequence). CDR3 DNA: TGTGCCTGGAGTAGGTTGTTGGCGGGGGGGGTCAACGAGCAGTACTTC. Its protein product is CAWSRLLAGGVNEQYF.

This clone was counted once. This rearrangement joins TRBV29-1 to TRBJ2-5; 8 bases line up with TRBD1. CDR1 and CDR2 (germline): SQVTM, ANQGSEA. The CDR3 contains 13 residues. Germline trimming cut 7 bases from V and 1 base from J; bases unmatched to any gene: 5. The CDR3 region is CSADRGVQETQYF. The CDR3 coding sequence is TGCAGCGCCGACAGGGGTGTCCAAGAGACCCAGTACTTC.

The V call is TRBV5-6, the J call TRBJ2-5; D possibly matches TRBD1 or TRBD2 (5 bases each). The germline V and J ends were trimmed by 4 bases and 2 bases, with 21 bases remaining between them. Germline lookup yields CDR1 SGHDT and CDR2 YYEEEE. This CDR3 comprises 17 residues. The CDR3 DNA reads TGTGCCAGCAGCGGGCCTTATTCGAGGGGAAAGCAAGAGACCCAGTACTTC. It yields the protein CASSGPYSRGKQETQYF.

The chain's CDR3 is CASSLLGRLSSYEQYF. DNA for the CDR3: TGTGCCAGCAGCTTATTGGGCAGGCTGAGCTCCTACGAGCAGTACTTC. V is TRBV7-8 and J is TRBJ2-7, with D unresolved. V was trimmed by 2 bases and J by 0 bases, leaving 14 bases between them. Germline V gene lookup returns CDR1 SGHVS and CDR2 FQNEAQ. The length of the CDR3 is 16 residues. Based on the CDR3 plus reference TRBV7-8 and TRBJ2-7, the full variable domain is GAGVSQSPRYKVAKRGQDVALRCDPISGHVSLFWYQQALGQGPEFLTYFQNEAQLDKSGLPSDRFFAERPEGSVSTLKIQRTQQEDSAVYLCASSLLGRLSSYEQYFGPGTRLTVT.

The chain is built from TRBV30 and TRBJ1-5; D gene ambiguous. This CDR3 is built from 17 residues. V lost 3 bases and J lost 0, with 18 bases in between. Per the germline V gene, CDR1 is GTSNPN and CDR2 is SVGIG (reference sequence). CDR3 bases: TGTGCCTGGAGCGACGGGCCTCCTCATGATAGCAATCAGCCCCAGCATTTT. Residues: CAWSDGPPHDSNQPQHF.

The chain carries TRBV28 and TRBJ1-1, with D possibly being TRBD1 (5 bases). CDR3 length: 14 residues. V shed 8 bases and J shed 1 base, with 14 bases lying between them. The germline gives CDR1 MDHEN, CDR2 SYDVKM. For the CDR3, the DNA is TGTGCCAGCGGGTGGCAGGGTAGGAACACTGAAGCTTTCTTT. Protein product: CASGWQGRNTEAFF.

In DNA form, the CDR3 reads TGTGCCAGCAAAGCACCCCACCTAACCACCTACACTGAAGCTTTCTTT. Translated: CASKAPHLTTYTEAFF. V and J are TRBV19 and TRBJ1-1; D not certain. Germline CDR1 reads LNHDA; CDR2 reads SQIVND (reference sequence). Trimming removed 9 bases from V and 3 bases from J, with 23 bases in between. This CDR3 region has 16 residues.

Turning to this clone: This sample includes further DNA sequences coding for the same CDR3. This chain uses TRBV28 with TRBJ1-2; D possibly corresponds to TRBD1 (6 bases). Deletions cut 3 bases from V and 2 bases from J, with 10 bases between. Germline values: CDR1 MDHEN, CDR2 SYDVKM. The CDR3 loop spans 14 amino acids. In DNA, the CDR3 is TGTGCCAGCAGTTTGGGGGGGACAAACTATGGCTACACCTTC. Translation: CASSLGGTNYGYTF.

Note on this clone: The same CDR3 can be traced to other DNA sequences in this sample. The chain is built from TRBV28 and TRBJ1-5; tentatively, D is TRBD1 (5 bases). The CDR3 spans 14 residues. V gave up 8 bases and J gave up 2 bases, with 13 bases separating them. Per germline, CDR1 MDHEN and CDR2 SYDVKM. The CDR3 coding sequence is TGTGCCAGCTCGAGGGGAGGGGGCAATCAGCCCCAGCATTTT. It specifies CASSRGGGNQPQHF.

This chain joins TRBV6-1 and TRBJ1-4; D remains unclear. V was cut by 2 bases and J by 0 bases, with 10 bases left in between. The CDR3 covers 16 residues. Germline V lookup: CDR1 MNHNS, CDR2 SASEGT. Here the CDR3 reads CASSELAGATNEKLFF. CDR3 DNA: TGTGCCAGCAGTGAATTAGCAGGCGCAACTAATGAAAAACTGTTTTTT.

This clone appeared a single time. This chain joins TRBV10-3 and TRBJ2-3; D remains unclear. The CDR3 length is 11 residues. Looked up from germline, CDR1 is ENHRY and CDR2 is SYGVKD. V lost 8 bases and J lost 2, with 5 bases in between. CDR3 in amino acids: CAISTTDTQYF. In DNA form, the CDR3 reads TGTGCCATCTCGACCACAGATACGCAGTATTTT.